This T cell receptor (beta chain) was documented in a study of cytomegalovirus exposure and HLA in healthy donors. PCR amplification relied on 60 Vbeta primers (plus 13 Jbeta primers). Assay used: immunoSEQ multiplex PCR; TCRdb lists only in-frame clones, some missing. The table lists about 160,000 clones, around 72% of them singletons. V dropped 8 bases and J dropped 3 bases, with 17 bases sitting between them. Germline assignment: CDR1 SGHVS and CDR2 FQNEAQ. The CDR3 has 14 amino acids. The study, taken as a whole, reports: A later analysis linked a missense DCLRE1C variant to TCR beta V- and J-gene trimming. The sole available immune exposure information was CMV serostatus. Sequencing artifact likely explains a cluster of highly shared sequence variants.

In regard to this clone: Its antigen is unknown.

The sequence came from a man between 40 and 49 years old in good health and CMV-seropositive. The sample comprised PBMCs. The V gene is TRBV7-8, the J gene TRBJ2-7; a weak D match, TRBD1 (5 bases). In DNA form, the CDR3 reads TGTGCCAGCGGCAGGACACATAGACTCTACGAGCAGTACTTC. Its translation: CASGRTHRLYEQYF.